This T cell receptor (beta chain) was retrieved from a study of blood T cell repertoires in COVID-19. Assay: immunoSEQ multiplex PCR; the TCRdb copy retains only in-frame clones and omits some. The sample contains 340,000 or so clones, around 88% of which appear only once. CDR3 length: 18 residues. V trimming: 3 bases; J trimming: 5 bases; junction bases outside the gene matches: 19. Germline V CDR1 and CDR2: SGHDT, YYEEEE. This receptor was identified in a man under 40 with active or convalescent COVID-19. The chain has TRBV5-6 and TRBJ1-2; the match to TRBD1 covers 7 bases. Sequencing was done on a sample of peripheral blood. The CDR3 loop is CASSWRPRGIPRNYGYTF. In nucleotides, the CDR3 is TGTGCCAGCAGCTGGCGGCCCAGGGGGATTCCCCGCAATTATGGCTACACCTTC.